The sample holds a few counts of the clone carrying this TCR beta chain. This sample was included in a study of CD8+ T cells in alopecia areata. Study-level information: Tofacitinib ran for 6 to 18 months before 6 months off drug. Severity scores in treated patients reflected the percentage of scalp affected.

cDNA prepared by RNA extraction and subsequent reverse transcription served as the template for sequencing. Profiling relied on immunoSEQ multiplex PCR, and the TCRdb table lists in-frame clones only, not all of them. Altogether 120,000 or so clones are present, approximately 60% being singletons, with the ten largest covering around 5.7%. Treatment reported: oral pan-JAK inhibitor, 5-10 mg twice daily. CDR3 length equals 15 residues. Trimming took off 0 bases at V and 4 bases at J, with 10 bases between the two ends. Germline assignment: CDR1 KGHSH and CDR2 LQKENI. This TCR was recovered from a human donor with alopecia areata. The specimen was CD4+ T cells sorted from blood, collected at week 4, from a patient treated with tofacitinib. This chain joins TRBV18 and TRBJ2-1; D is perhaps TRBD2 (6 bases). CDR3 protein: CASSPPGLAYNEQFF. The CDR3 region has the DNA TGTGCCAGCTCACCACCGGGACTCGCGTACAATGAGCAGTTCTTC.